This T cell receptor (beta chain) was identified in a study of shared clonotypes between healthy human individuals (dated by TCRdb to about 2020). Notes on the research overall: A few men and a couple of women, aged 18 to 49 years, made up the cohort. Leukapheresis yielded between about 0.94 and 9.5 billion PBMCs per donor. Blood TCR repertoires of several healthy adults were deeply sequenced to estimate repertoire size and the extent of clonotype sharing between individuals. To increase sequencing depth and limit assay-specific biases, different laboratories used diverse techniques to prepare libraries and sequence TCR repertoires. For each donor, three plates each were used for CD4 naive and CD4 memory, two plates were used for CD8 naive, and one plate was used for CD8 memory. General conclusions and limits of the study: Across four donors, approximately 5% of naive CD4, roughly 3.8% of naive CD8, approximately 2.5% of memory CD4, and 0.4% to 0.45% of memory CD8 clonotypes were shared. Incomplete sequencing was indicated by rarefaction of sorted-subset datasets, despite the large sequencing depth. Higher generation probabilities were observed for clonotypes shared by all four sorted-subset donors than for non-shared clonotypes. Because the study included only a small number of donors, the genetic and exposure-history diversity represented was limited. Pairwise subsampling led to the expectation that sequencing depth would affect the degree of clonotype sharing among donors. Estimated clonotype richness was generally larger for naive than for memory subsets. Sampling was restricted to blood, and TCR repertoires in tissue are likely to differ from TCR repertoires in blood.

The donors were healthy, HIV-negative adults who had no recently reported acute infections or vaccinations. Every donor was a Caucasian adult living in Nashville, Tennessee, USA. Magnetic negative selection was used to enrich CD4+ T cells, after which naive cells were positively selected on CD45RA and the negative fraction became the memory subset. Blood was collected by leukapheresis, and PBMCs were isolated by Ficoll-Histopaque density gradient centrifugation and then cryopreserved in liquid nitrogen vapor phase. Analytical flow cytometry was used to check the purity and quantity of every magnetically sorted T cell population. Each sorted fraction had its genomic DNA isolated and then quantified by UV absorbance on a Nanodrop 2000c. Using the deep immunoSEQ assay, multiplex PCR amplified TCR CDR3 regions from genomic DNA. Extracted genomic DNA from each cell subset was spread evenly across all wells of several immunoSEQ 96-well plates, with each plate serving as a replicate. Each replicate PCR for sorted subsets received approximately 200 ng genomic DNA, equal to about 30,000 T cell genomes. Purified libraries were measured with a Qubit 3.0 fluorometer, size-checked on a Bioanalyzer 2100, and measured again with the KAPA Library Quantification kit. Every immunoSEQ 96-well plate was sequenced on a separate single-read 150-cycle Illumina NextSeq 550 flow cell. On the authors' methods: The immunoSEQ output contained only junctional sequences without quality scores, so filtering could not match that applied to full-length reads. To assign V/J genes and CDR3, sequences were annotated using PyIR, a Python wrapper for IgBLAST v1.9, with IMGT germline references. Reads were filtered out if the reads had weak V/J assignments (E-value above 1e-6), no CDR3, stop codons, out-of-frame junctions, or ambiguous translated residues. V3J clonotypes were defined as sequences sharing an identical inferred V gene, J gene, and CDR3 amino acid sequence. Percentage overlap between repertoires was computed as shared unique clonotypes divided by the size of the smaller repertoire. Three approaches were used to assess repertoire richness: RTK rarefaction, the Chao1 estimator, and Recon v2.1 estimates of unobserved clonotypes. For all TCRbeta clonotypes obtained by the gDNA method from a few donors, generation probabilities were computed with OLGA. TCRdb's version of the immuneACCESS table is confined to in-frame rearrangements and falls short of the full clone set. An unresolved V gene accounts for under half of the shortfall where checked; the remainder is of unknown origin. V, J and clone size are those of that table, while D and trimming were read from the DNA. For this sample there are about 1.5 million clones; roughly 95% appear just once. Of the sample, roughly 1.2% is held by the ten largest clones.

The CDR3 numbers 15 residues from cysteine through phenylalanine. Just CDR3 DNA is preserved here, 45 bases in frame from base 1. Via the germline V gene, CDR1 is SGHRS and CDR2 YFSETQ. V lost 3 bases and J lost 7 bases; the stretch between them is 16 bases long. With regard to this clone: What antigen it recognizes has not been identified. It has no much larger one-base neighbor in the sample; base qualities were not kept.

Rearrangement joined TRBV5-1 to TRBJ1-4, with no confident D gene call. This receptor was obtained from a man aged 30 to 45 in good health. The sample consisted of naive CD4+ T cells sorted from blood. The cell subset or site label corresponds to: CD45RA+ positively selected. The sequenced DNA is TGCGCCAGCAGCTCCCACACCGGGAGTGTTGAAAAACTGTTTTTT. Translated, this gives CASSSHTGSVEKLFF.